This T cell receptor (beta chain) is from a study of regulatory T cells in long-lasting Graves disease. The TCR beta library used iRepertoire HTBI primers with Arm-PCR amplification of CDR3. TCRdb called the multiplex PCR reads again in MiXCR, with one record for every CDR3 protein. The repertoire holds about 330,000 distinct CDR3 sequences, 15% to 20% seen once, with about 19% in the top ten. With regard to this clonotype: Antigen unknown.

CDR3 length: 15 residues. V lost 5 bases to trimming and J lost 0 bases; unmatched junction nucleotides: 6. The germline V gene encodes CDR1 LNHNV and CDR2 YYDKDF (reference sequence). Study-wide results and limits: Having few samples may have compromised the accuracy.

Time point indicated: newly diagnosed GD, antithyroid drugs for less than 3 months. PBMC-extracted RNA yielded the TCR library. The same sample was also studied in work on T cells in Graves' hyperthyroidism and ophthalmopathy.

The sequence derives from a woman younger than 35 with Graves disease. The genes are TRBV15 and TRBJ2-5; 7 bases align to TRBD2. The sequenced sample was peripheral blood mononuclear cells (PBMCs), obtained at new diagnosis, from a patient treated with antithyroid drugs. The CDR3 DNA reads as TGTGCCACCAGCTCCGAACGGGGGGACCAAGAGACCCAGTACTTC. Translation gives CATSSERGDQETQYF.